This record concerns one T cell receptor beta chain sequence. The PCR ran on 60 Vbeta and 13 Jbeta primers. Repertoires were generated with immunoSEQ multiplex PCR, while TCRdb's copy carries only in-frame clones and drops some. The sample holds some 180,000 clones, approximately 80% seen once. The data derive from a study of cytomegalovirus exposure and HLA in healthy donors. Germline-derived CDR1 and CDR2 are LGHNA and YSLEER. The CDR3 is made up of 13 amino acids. V gave up 4 bases and J gave up 9 bases, with 13 bases separating them. These donors counted as nominally healthy when sampled, but unrecorded immune exposures were likely.

The material sequenced was PBMCs. The chain couples TRBV4-3 to TRBJ2-1, with D maybe TRBD2 (6 bases). The TCR comes from a man aged 35 to 55 in good health and CMV-seropositive. The CDR3 spells CASSRLARSEQFF. CDR3 sequence (DNA): TGCGCCAGCAGCCGTCTAGCGCGGAGTGAGCAGTTCTTC.